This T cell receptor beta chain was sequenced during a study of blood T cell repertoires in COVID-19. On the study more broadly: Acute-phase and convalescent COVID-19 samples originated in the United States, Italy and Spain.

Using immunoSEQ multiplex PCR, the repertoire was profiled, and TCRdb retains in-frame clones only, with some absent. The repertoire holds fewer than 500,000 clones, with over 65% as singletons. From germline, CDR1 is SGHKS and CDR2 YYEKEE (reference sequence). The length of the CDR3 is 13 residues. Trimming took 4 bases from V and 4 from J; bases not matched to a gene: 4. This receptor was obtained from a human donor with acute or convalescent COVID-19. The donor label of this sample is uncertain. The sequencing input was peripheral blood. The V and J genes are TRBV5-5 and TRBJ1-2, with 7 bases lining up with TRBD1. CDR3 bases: TGTGCCAGCAGCGTGGACAGGCGCTATGGCTACACCTTC. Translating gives CASSVDRRYGYTF. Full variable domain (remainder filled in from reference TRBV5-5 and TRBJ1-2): DAGVTQSPTHLIKTRGQQVTLRCSPISGHKSVSWYQQVLGQGPQFIFQYYEKEERGRGNFPDRFSARQFPNYSSELNVNALLLGDSALYLCASSVDRRYGYTFGSGTRLTVV.